This T cell receptor (beta chain) derives from a study of CD8 T cells in Susac syndrome. Findings and limits, study-wide: CD8+ clones in Susac expanded most in TEMRA cells and active patients. The number of Susac-specific public clones found was roughly 15 in total CD8+ repertoires and five in CD8+ TEMRA repertoires.

After extraction with the RNeasy kit, roughly 0.5 to 1 ug of the RNA was reverse transcribed using random hexamers. TCRdb processed the immunoSEQ multiplex PCR reads anew with MiXCR; each CDR3 protein has one entry. Found here are tens of thousands of distinct CDR3 sequences, 90% to 95% of them singletons; the top ten hold roughly 0.47%. The authors sequenced TCR beta from blood CD8+ and CD4+ T cells. Points on this clonotype: Its cognate antigen is unknown.

Sample: CD8+ T cells from PBMCs. This TCR was sampled from a human donor with Susac syndrome.

This CDR3 is CASSPGLYEQYF. For the CDR3, the DNA is TGTGCCAGCAGTCCGGGCCTCTACGAGCAGTACTTC. The chain recombines TRBV6-2 or TRBV6-3 with TRBJ2-7, with D unresolved. This CDR3 is 12 amino acids long. Looked up from germline, CDR1 is MNHEY and CDR2 is SVGEGT. The V and J ends lost 5 bases and 3 bases respectively, with 8 bases between them.